What follows are 26 T cell receptor beta chains derived from one specimen sequenced in a study of T cells after yellow fever vaccination. TCRdb processed the 5' RACE reads anew with MiXCR; each CDR3 protein has one entry. The table shows 300,000 or so distinct CDR3 sequences, with about 7.8% occurring only once. Sequenced here: PBMCs, sampled 45 days after the first yellow fever vaccination. The receptor source for this set is a man in his late teens or twenties who received the YFV17D yellow fever vaccine.

This chain joins TRBV7-2 and TRBJ2-3, with 7 bases aligning to TRBD2. The CDR3 is 17 residues long. J gave up 2 bases and V 1 base, and 9 bases lay outside the gene matches. Germline V gene lookup returns CDR1 SGHTA and CDR2 FQGNSA. This CDR3 reads CASSLVRLAALTDTQYF. CDR3 DNA: TGTGCCAGCAGCTTAGTCCGACTAGCCGCCCTCACAGATACGCAGTATTTT.

This clonotype was seen more than once but under ten times. V usage is TRBV20-1 and J usage is TRBJ2-5; 10 nucleotides line up with TRBD2. Unmatched junction bases numbered 14, after V lost 5 bases and J lost 5 bases. There are 16 residues in the CDR3. The germline gives CDR1 DFQATT, CDR2 SNEGSKA (reference sequence). For the CDR3, the DNA is TGCAGTGCTGACAGGATAATAGCGGGGGGCCGTGAGACCCAGTACTTC. It translates to CSADRIIAGGRETQYF.

The chain uses TRBV20-1 and TRBJ2-7; the D call may be TRBD1 or TRBD2 (5 bases each). This CDR3 comprises 11 residues. Per the germline V gene, CDR1 is DFQATT and CDR2 is SNEGSKA (reference sequence). Trimming removed 6 bases from V and 5 bases from J, with 11 bases in between. The CDR3 DNA sequence: TGCAGTGCCCCGTTGGGGGACGAGCAGTACGTC. The encoded protein is CSAPLGDEQYV.

J is TRBJ2-3 and V is TRBV24-1; TRBD2 aligns across 7 bases. V was pared by 3 bases and J by 8 bases, with 10 bases of the junction left unmatched. Germline CDR1 reads KGHDR; CDR2 reads SFDVKD. The CDR3 runs 15 residues. This chain's CDR3 is CATSDTNGGSFTQYF. DNA for the CDR3: TGTGCCACCAGTGATACCAACGGGGGGTCCTTTACGCAGTATTTT.

The sample holds a few counts of this clonotype. The chain combines TRBV29-1 with TRBJ2-5; 9 bases are shared with TRBD1. CDR1 and CDR2 from the germline V gene are SQVTM and ANQGSEA. Trimming cost V 6 bases and J 4 bases; bases outside gene matches: 6. The CDR3 is made up of 13 amino acids. The CDR3 loop is CSVQQGAGETQYF. CDR3 sequence (DNA): TGCAGCGTCCAACAGGGGGCTGGAGAGACCCAGTACTTC.

In this sample, this clonotype turned up a few times. The gene calls are TRBV29-1 and TRBJ1-1; D is ambiguous. Germline V gives CDR1 SQVTM, CDR2 ANQGSEA. This CDR3 spans 10 amino acids. The V end lost 5 bases, the J end lost 0 bases, and 1 base lay between the germline ends. CDR3 in amino acids: CSVLNTEAFF. The CDR3 region has the DNA TGCAGCGTTTTGAACACTGAAGCTTTCTTT.

This sequence joins TRBV20-1 and TRBJ2-2; TRBD2 agrees at 7 bases. Looked up from germline, CDR1 is DFQATT and CDR2 is SNEGSKA (reference sequence). The CDR3 is 16 amino acids. The CDR3 DNA reads TGCTGCGCTAGAGATTCAAGCGGGGCGAACACCGGGGAGCTGTTTTTT. Protein: CCARDSSGANTGELFF.

The chain couples TRBV1 to TRBJ1-5. TRBV1 has pseudogene status. This CDR3 spans 14 amino acids. This CDR3 reads CTSSQDGVGQPQHF. Here the CDR3 DNA reads TGCACCAGCAGCCAAGATGGGGTAGGACAGCCCCAGCATTTT.

This clonotype was counted at least ten times. The rearrangement links TRBV5-1 to TRBJ2-1; D tentatively reads TRBD1 or TRBD2 (6 bases each). Germline V gene lookup returns CDR1 SGHRS and CDR2 YFSETQ. V was trimmed by 2 bases and J by 0 bases, leaving 15 bases between them. CDR3 size: 17 residues. For the CDR3, the DNA is TGCGCCAGCAGCTTAAGAGGGGGGACCGGCTCCTACAATGAGCAGTTCTTC. Translating it yields CASSLRGGTGSYNEQFF.

This clonotype was picked up a small number of times. The chain has TRBV9 and TRBJ2-5; 7 positions agree with TRBD2. The germline V gene has CDR1 SGDLS and CDR2 YYNGEE. V lost 4 bases, J lost 2 bases, and 8 bases stayed unmatched. CDR3 length: 15 amino acids. CDR3 DNA: TGTGCCAGCAGCCAGAGCGGGGTAGAGCAAGAGACCCAGTACTTC. It translates to CASSQSGVEQETQYF.

This clonotype was seen a handful of times. This sequence joins TRBV7-2 and TRBJ1-2; D not certain. The CDR3 runs 15 residues. The V gene lost 5 bases and the J gene lost 5 bases, with 18 bases spanning the gap. Germline CDR1 is SGHTA and CDR2 is FQGNSA. CDR3 sequence: CASSNPWANTYGYTF. CDR3 sequence (DNA): TGTGCCAGCAGCAATCCCTGGGCCAACACATATGGCTACACCTTC.

This clonotype appeared a few times. The rearrangement joins TRBV7-8 to TRBJ1-5; 10 bases align to TRBD1. Germline V gives CDR1 SGHVS, CDR2 FQNEAQ. The CDR3 contains 14 residues. The junction had 5 bases not matched to a gene; V was cut back by 2 bases and J by 10 bases. Written as DNA, the CDR3 is TGTGCCAGCAGCTTAAGGGACAGGGGACTACCCCAGCATTTT. The encoded protein is CASSLRDRGLPQHF.

This clonotype was picked up a small number of times. The chain links TRBV27 to TRBJ1-1; D unresolved. V gave up 6 bases and J gave up 5 bases, with 13 bases separating them. The CDR3 covers 13 residues. Per the germline V gene, CDR1 is MNHEY and CDR2 is SMNVEV (reference sequence). DNA of the CDR3: TGTGCCAGCAGCCCAGGCGGTCGGACTGAAGCTTTCTTT. Amino acids: CASSPGGRTEAFF.

The chain combines TRBV18 with TRBJ2-7, with D perhaps TRBD1 (6 bases). V was cut by 6 bases and J by 5 bases, with 11 bases left in between. The CDR3 spans 12 residues. Looked up from germline, CDR1 is KGHSH and CDR2 is LQKENI. The DNA for the CDR3 is TGTGCCAGCTCCCCCAGGGACAACGAGCAGTACTTC. This sequence encodes CASSPRDNEQYF.

This clonotype was recorded at least ten times. J is TRBJ1-4 and V is TRBV7-2; 8 nucleotides line up with TRBD1. The germline CDR1 and CDR2 sequences are SGHTA and FQGNSA. The CDR3 length is 14 residues. Losses at the gene ends were 8 bases for V and 8 bases for J; bases not matched to a gene: 10. In nucleotides, the CDR3 is TGTGCCAGCGGCCTGCAGGGGGCCGGGGAAAAACTGTTTTTT. It specifies CASGLQGAGEKLFF.

V is TRBV6-1 and J is TRBJ2-5, with D tentatively TRBD2 (6 bases). There are 15 residues in the CDR3. The germline gives CDR1 MNHNS, CDR2 SASEGT. Between the trimmed V and J ends, which lost 3 bases and 5 bases, there was a span of 16 bases. The CDR3 nucleotides are TGTGCCAGCAGTGAGATGGGGACTCCCGAGGAGACCCAGTACTTC. Residues: CASSEMGTPEETQYF.

In this sample, this clonotype turned up a few times. The chain recombines TRBV29-1 with TRBJ2-2, with no clear D. This CDR3 is built from 11 residues. Germline-derived CDR1 and CDR2 are SQVTM and ANQGSEA. Trimming pared 4 bases from V and 7 bases from J, leaving 7 bases between. The CDR3 region is CSVALYGELFF. The DNA of the CDR3 is TGCAGCGTTGCACTTTACGGGGAGCTGTTTTTT.

V is TRBV5-1 and J is TRBJ1-1; possible D gene TRBD1, 5 bases. Germline CDR1 reads SGHRS; CDR2 reads YFSETQ. V lost 4 bases, J lost 3 bases, and 16 bases lay in between. The CDR3 is 15 residues long. The CDR3 DNA reads TGCGCCAGCAGCGCTTTGGGACCCTCTGACACTGAAGCTTTCTTT. Its translation is CASSALGPSDTEAFF. The entire variable domain, with the rest obtained from reference TRBV5-1 and TRBJ1-1, is as follows: KAGVTQTPRYLIKTRGQQVTLSCSPISGHRSVSWYQQTPGQGLQFLFEYFSETQRNKGNFPGRFSGRQFSNSRSEMNVSTLELGDSALYLCASSALGPSDTEAFFGQGTRLTVV.

This clonotype was counted only a few times. The chain recombines TRBV7-8 with TRBJ1-2; D not certain. This CDR3 contains 16 residues. The V end was cut by 3 bases, the J end by 6 bases, with 20 bases between. CDR1 is SGHVS and CDR2 is FQNEAQ in the germline V gene. The CDR3: CASSLGAFLIYDGYTF. The CDR3 nucleotides read TGTGCCAGCAGCTTGGGTGCATTTTTAATATACGATGGCTACACCTTC.

This clonotype occurred a few times. The rearrangement joins TRBV7-2 to TRBJ2-1, with TRBD1 matching over 9 bases. The CDR3 runs 15 residues. CDR1 is SGHTA, CDR2 FQGNSA, per germline. V was pared by 3 bases and J by 9 bases, with 9 bases of the junction left unmatched. The CDR3 region has the DNA TGTGCCAGCAGCTTCAACAGGGGGCTCCCTATTGAGCAGTTCTTC. Its protein product is CASSFNRGLPIEQFF.

This clonotype was detected a few times. The J gene is TRBJ2-7, the V gene TRBV5-1, with D possibly being TRBD1 (6 bases). The ends were cut back, 3 bases at V and 4 bases at J, with 14 bases in the middle. CDR1 is SGHRS, CDR2 YFSETQ, per germline. This CDR3 is 14 amino acids long. CDR3 sequence: CASSSRQEGYEQYF. The DNA of the CDR3 is TGCGCCAGCAGCTCACGACAGGAAGGATACGAGCAGTACTTC.

This clonotype occurred many times. This sequence joins TRBV7-9 and TRBJ1-1, with unresolved D. The CDR3 consists of 14 residues. Per the germline V gene, CDR1 is SEHNR and CDR2 is FQNEAQ (reference sequence). Trimming took 0 bases from V and 8 from J, leaving 13 bases between them. The CDR3 loop reads CASSLAGSSEEAFF. The CDR3, as DNA: TGTGCCAGCAGCTTAGCGGGCAGCTCAGAAGAAGCTTTCTTT.

This clonotype was counted a few times. The CDR3 region has the DNA TGCGCCAGCAGAACCGCGACAGGGGAAAGGAATGAGCAGTTCTTC. Protein: CASRTATGERNEQFF. The chain carries TRBV5-1 and TRBJ2-1, with 8 bases fitting TRBD1. V shed 5 bases and J 7 bases; nucleotides not matched to a gene: 11. In germline, CDR1 is SGHRS, CDR2 YFSETQ. This CDR3 contains 15 residues.

This clonotype was detected only a few times. V usage is TRBV7-9 and J usage is TRBJ1-4; D gene ambiguous. V was clipped by 5 bases and J by 7 bases, with 8 bases between them. The CDR3 sequence is 12 residues long. The V gene's germline CDR1 is SEHNR and CDR2 FQNEAQ (reference sequence). In DNA, the CDR3 is TGTGCCAGCAGCAAGATGAGTGAAAAACTGTTTTTT. Translation: CASSKMSEKLFF.

In its sample, this clonotype was seen a few times. This chain connects TRBV5-1 to TRBJ1-6; the match to TRBD1 covers 7 bases. The germline CDR1 and CDR2 sequences are SGHRS and YFSETQ. Trimming at V came to 3 bases and at J to 6 bases, leaving 3 bases not matched to a gene. This CDR3 comprises 14 residues. Here the CDR3 DNA reads TGCGCCAGCAGCTGGGGACAGCCTAATTCACCCCTCCACTTT. Amino acid sequence: CASSWGQPNSPLHF.

There are a few counts of this clonotype. The chain couples TRBV20-1 to TRBJ2-3; D is unclear. V was shortened by 0 bases and J by 4 bases, with 14 bases between the two germline ends. CDR3 size: 15 residues. Germline V CDR1 and CDR2: DFQATT, SNEGSKA (reference sequence). The CDR3 sequence: CSARDRLRAPDTQYF. CDR3 coding DNA: TGCAGTGCTAGAGATAGGCTAAGGGCCCCAGATACGCAGTATTTT.